This entry concerns a single T cell receptor beta chain. Hyperthyroidism, newly diagnosed and lasting under 2 months, affected patients aged 18 to 65. Any patient presenting with uncontrolled infection, other autoimmune disease, pregnancy or lactation was left out. The entry originates in a study of T cells in Graves' hyperthyroidism and ophthalmopathy. The CDR3 is made up of 15 amino acids. Germline lookup yields CDR1 SGHTA and CDR2 FQGTGA. V was pared by 5 bases and J by 2 bases, with 15 bases between. What was amplified from RNA transcripts were TCR beta CDR3 regions. First-round RT-PCR of the TCR CDR3 relied on the HTBI primer set. TCRdb recomputed calls from the multiplex PCR reads with MiXCR, one row per CDR3 protein. The sample has almost 600,000 distinct CDR3 sequences, roughly 46% seen once.

This TCR derives from a woman between 18 and 30 years old with Graves' hyperthyroidism. Specimen: peripheral blood or thyroid tissue (not recorded which). This chain links TRBV7-3 with TRBJ1-1; tentatively, D is TRBD1 (5 bases). The CDR3, as DNA: TGTGCCAGCAGCGGAAGCTCTGGGGCCAACACTGAAGCTTTCTTT. Encoded protein: CASSGSSGANTEAFF. The variable domain in full, with the rest retrieved from reference TRBV7-3 and TRBJ1-1, is GAGVSQTPSNKVTEKGKYVELRCDPISGHTALYWYRQSLGQGPEFLIYFQGTGAADDSGLPNDRFFAVRPEGSVSTLKIQRTERGDSAVYLCASSGSSGANTEAFFGQGTRLTVV.